This T cell receptor (beta chain) comes out of a study of human T cells and chemical hapten exposure. This clonotype was recorded at least ten times. TCRdb re-called the RACE reads with MiXCR, one entry per CDR3 protein. The sample shows 380,000 or so distinct CDR3 sequences, approximately 5% of them seen only once. This sample's time point: patch test 1, 2 weeks after DPC sensitization. Documented treatment: therapeutic diphenylcyclopropenone sensitization with weekly scalp DPC. V lost 3 bases and J lost 3, with 9 bases in between. The CDR3 has 14 residues. Germline values: CDR1 SNHLY, CDR2 FYNNEI. The input for sequencing was whole blood, taken in connection with sensitization to the hapten diphenylcyclopropenone (DPC). V usage is TRBV2 and J usage is TRBJ2-4, with D possibly matching TRBD2 (5 bases). The TCR originated in a woman aged 45-59 years with alopecia areata. Some clones in this sample may be carry-over from other donors' samples. The CDR3 spells CASSEARVKNIQYF. CDR3 bases: TGTGCCAGCAGTGAGGCGCGGGTCAAAAACATTCAGTACTTC. The whole variable domain, filled in from reference TRBV2 and TRBJ2-4, reads EPEVTQTPSHQVTQMGQEVILRCVPISNHLYFYWYRQILGQKVEFLVSFYNNEISEKSEIFDDQFSVERPDGSNFTLKIRSTKLEDSAMYFCASSEARVKNIQYFGAGTRLSVL.